This entry lists 2 T cell receptor beta chains sequenced from one sample in a study of response to subunit inactivated influenza vaccine. TCRdb ran MiXCR on the RT-PCR reads and lists one entry per CDR3 protein. The data contain 530,000 or so distinct CDR3 sequences, approximately 15% of them singletons. The sample consisted of PBMCs from blood, taken less than 13 days after vaccination. These receptors were obtained from a man aged 50 or older who received an inactivated influenza vaccine.

This clonotype was recorded a few times. The chain carries TRBV7-2 and TRBJ2-2; tentative D call: TRBD2 (6 bases). V lost 5 bases and J lost 3, with 13 bases in between. CDR3 length: 15 amino acids. In germline, CDR1 is SGHTA, CDR2 FQGNSA. The DNA for the CDR3 is TGTGCCAGCAGCCCCCCGGGAGCTTACACCGGGGAGCTGTTTTTT. This encodes CASSPPGAYTGELFF.

Written as DNA, the CDR3 is TGTGCCAGCAGCCAAGAGCAGGGTTATCAGCCCCAGCATTTT. Its protein product is CASSQEQGYQPQHF. The rearrangement uses TRBV3-1 and TRBJ1-5, with D possibly matching TRBD1 (5 bases). From germline, CDR1 is LGHDT and CDR2 YNNKEL (reference sequence). Trimming removed 0 bases at V and 5 bases at J, with 8 bases between. The CDR3 sequence is 14 residues long. Using reference TRBV3-1 and TRBJ1-5 for the parts outside the CDR3, the full variable domain is DTAVSQTPKYLVTQMGNDKSIKCEQNLGHDTMYWYKQDSKKFLKIMFSYNNKELIINETVPNRFSPKSPDKAHLNLHINSLELGDSAVYFCASSQEQGYQPQHFGDGTRLSIL.